The next 18 T cell receptor beta chains were all read from a single sample in a study of spatial heterogeneity in lung cancer. As for time point: blood at routine non-recurrence follow-up after resection. MiXCR, applied by TCRdb to the 5' RACE reads, yields one record per CDR3 protein. Found here are around 41,000 distinct CDR3 sequences, approximately 22% of them singletons; the top ten hold roughly 6.5%. Sequencing was performed on PBMCs, taken at follow-up. Every receptor here comes from a female donor with early-stage non-small cell lung cancer.

This clonotype was observed a few times. CDR3 in amino acids: CASSPQREGHNEQFF. The CDR3 region has the DNA TGTGCCAGCAGCCCTCAGCGGGAGGGCCATAATGAGCAGTTCTTC. J is TRBJ2-1 and V is TRBV11-2; 10 bases are shared with TRBD2. The CDR3 runs 15 residues. J lost 7 bases, V lost 5 bases, and 8 bases had no gene match. CDR1 is SGHAT, CDR2 FQNNGV, per germline. The complete variable domain, with remaining parts taken from reference TRBV11-2 and TRBJ2-1, reads EAGVAQSPRYKIIEKRQSVAFWCNPISGHATLYWYQQILGQGPKLLIQFQNNGVVDDSQLPKDRFSAERLKGVDSTLKIQPAKLEDSAVYLCASSPQREGHNEQFFGPGTRLTVL.

Only a few counts were recorded for this clonotype. The chain uses TRBV6-1 and TRBJ2-5; D remains ambiguous. The CDR3 is 13 amino acids. Per the germline V gene, CDR1 is MNHNS and CDR2 is SASEGT. V gave up 10 bases and J gave up 2 bases, with 14 bases separating them. CDR3: CATRRNLQETQYF. The CDR3 coding sequence is TGTGCCACTAGACGAAACCTTCAAGAGACCCAGTACTTC.

This clonotype occurred a few times. The chain has TRBV24-1 and TRBJ2-5, with 13 bases matching TRBD2. The germline V gene encodes CDR1 KGHDR and CDR2 SFDVKD. This CDR3 spans 18 amino acids. The V segment lost 4 bases and the J segment 4 bases; nucleotides outside the gene matches: 11. DNA of the CDR3: TGTGCCACCAGTGAGGGACTACTAGCGGGAGGGGAAGGAGAGACCCAGTACTTC. This gives the protein CATSEGLLAGGEGETQYF.

A few counts support this clonotype. The chain combines TRBV7-2 with TRBJ2-3; 8 bases line up with TRBD2. Trimming at V came to 8 bases and at J to 2 bases, leaving 6 bases not matched to a gene. This CDR3 contains 14 residues. CDR1 and CDR2 from the germline V gene are SGHTA and FQGNSA. Here the CDR3 DNA reads TGTGCCAGCGGGATAGCGGGATACACAGATACGCAGTATTTT. This gives the protein CASGIAGYTDTQYF.

A few counts support this clonotype. V and J are TRBV7-8 and TRBJ2-2; TRBD1 matches 11 bases. Germline CDR1 SGHVS, CDR2 FQNEAQ. Trimming cost V 3 bases and J 4 bases; bases outside gene matches: 1. The CDR3 runs to 15 residues. The CDR3 bases are TGTGCCAGCAGCTTCGGGACAGGGGGCACCGGGGAGCTGTTTTTT. Translating it yields CASSFGTGGTGELFF.

This clonotype was counted many times. This sequence joins TRBV11-2 and TRBJ1-2; 9 bases fit TRBD1. From germline, CDR1 is SGHAT and CDR2 FQNNGV. V shed 0 bases and J 1 base; nucleotides not matched to a gene: 9. CDR3 size: 18 residues. Written as DNA, the CDR3 is TGTGCCAGCAGCTTAGATCGGATCGGGACAGGGTTTAACTATGGCTACACCTTC. Translation gives CASSLDRIGTGFNYGYTF.

The rearrangement uses TRBV29-1 and TRBJ2-3; TRBD1 agrees at 9 bases. This CDR3 is built from 17 residues. After removal of 6 bases from V and 2 bases from J, the junction contained 15 bases not matched to a gene. Germline V gene sequence: CDR1 SQVTM, CDR2 ANQGSEA. CDR3 sequence (DNA): TGCAGCGTCGCCCGGACAGGGGTCGGGTTCCTCACAGATACGCAGTATTTT. Its protein is CSVARTGVGFLTDTQYF.

The sample holds a few counts of this clonotype. V and J are TRBV18 and TRBJ1-1, with D uncertain. Germline lookup yields CDR1 KGHSH and CDR2 LQKENI. The CDR3 is 13 amino acids. Trimming took 5 bases from V and 6 from J, leaving 13 bases between them. The CDR3 DNA follows: TGTGCCAGCTCAACGGGCGGAGGTGCTGAAGCTTTCTTT. This encodes CASSTGGGAEAFF. Full variable domain (rest looked up from reference TRBV18 and TRBJ1-1): NAGVMQNPRHLVRRRGQEARLRCSPMKGHSHVYWYRQLPEEGLKFMVYLQKENIIDESGMPKERFSAEFPKEGPSILRIQQVVRGDSAAYFCASSTGGGAEAFFGQGTRLTVV.

On this clonotype itself: A much larger clone differs by one base, so this may be a read error. V is TRBV5-1 and J is TRBJ1-6; 7 bases are shared with TRBD1. The CDR3 covers 14 residues. V dropped 4 bases and J dropped 8; count of bases not matched to a gene: 6. Germline CDR1 SGHRS, CDR2 YFSETQ. The CDR3 spells CASSPDRVDSPLHF. CDR3 sequence (DNA): TGCGCCAGCAGCCCTGACAGGGTAGATTCACCCCTCCACTTT.

This clonotype has a count of ten or more. The chain employs TRBV28 and TRBJ1-1, with D possibly matching TRBD1 (5 bases). The CDR3 contains 12 residues. CDR1 is MDHEN, CDR2 SYDVKM, per germline. Trimming shortened V by 5 bases and J by 3 bases, and 7 bases separated the two germline ends. The CDR3 here is CASSNRYTEAFF. In nucleotides, the CDR3 is TGTGCCAGCAGTAACAGGTACACTGAAGCTTTCTTT.

The genes are TRBV7-2 and TRBJ2-7; 9 bases are a match to TRBD2. Trimming at V came to 1 base and at J to 2 bases, leaving 3 bases not matched to a gene. Germline lookup yields CDR1 SGHTA and CDR2 FQGNSA. This CDR3 is built from 15 residues. The DNA for the CDR3 is TGTGCCAGCAGCTTAGTTGGCGGGGGGGCCTACGAGCAGTACGTC. It yields the protein CASSLVGGGAYEQYV.

This clonotype was seen many times. The V gene is TRBV19, the J gene TRBJ1-4; D unresolved. V lost 5 bases and J lost 3, with 7 bases in between. CDR3 length: 13 amino acids. Germline assignment: CDR1 LNHDA and CDR2 SQIVND (reference sequence). The CDR3 here is CASSRSANEKLFF. CDR3 DNA: TGTGCCAGTAGTCGGTCGGCTAATGAAAAACTGTTTTTT.

There are a few counts of this clonotype. The chain joins TRBV11-2 to TRBJ2-7; D is undetermined. Germline V gene lookup returns CDR1 SGHAT and CDR2 FQNNGV. V was pared by 3 bases and J by 7 bases, with 7 bases between. The CDR3 totals 11 residues. The CDR3 nucleotides read TGTGCCAGCAGCTTCATGGGAGAGCAGTACTTC. This gives the protein CASSFMGEQYF.

Ten or more counts support this clonotype. This chain links TRBV18 with TRBJ1-3; D remains unclear. CDR1 and CDR2 from the germline V gene are KGHSH and LQKENI. Trimming removed 1 base from V and 4 bases from J, with 14 bases in between. This CDR3 is built from 16 residues. The CDR3 loop reads CASSPLTLRAGNTIYF. CDR3 coding DNA: TGTGCCAGCTCACCACTGACATTAAGAGCCGGAAACACCATATATTTT.

Ten or more counts support this clonotype. V and J are TRBV7-2 and TRBJ1-5; D remains ambiguous. Looked up from germline, CDR1 is SGHTA and CDR2 is FQGNSA. The CDR3 sequence is 12 residues long. Trimming took off 5 bases at V and 3 bases at J, with 5 bases between the two ends. The CDR3 sequence is CASSRFNQPQHF. Written as DNA, the CDR3 is TGTGCCAGCAGCCGGTTCAATCAGCCCCAGCATTTT.

This clonotype was counted between two and nine times. The chain has TRBV12-3 or TRBV12-4 and TRBJ2-2, with 12 bases matching TRBD2. V lost 6 bases to trimming and J lost 7 bases; unmatched junction nucleotides: 9. The CDR3 has 16 residues. DNA for the CDR3: TGTGCCAGCAGCCCTAGCGGGGGGGTGTTTGGCGGGGAGCTGTTTTTT. Amino acid sequence: CASSPSGGVFGGELFF.

The sample holds many counts of this clonotype. The V call is TRBV19, the J call TRBJ2-1, with D unclear. V was cut by 5 bases and J by 8 bases, with 10 bases left in between. Germline CDR1 is LNHDA and CDR2 is SQIVND (reference sequence). The CDR3 extends over 12 amino acids. This CDR3 is CASSATKYEQFF. CDR3 DNA: TGTGCCAGTAGTGCTACAAAGTATGAGCAGTTCTTC. The whole variable domain, remainder taken from reference TRBV19 and TRBJ2-1, is DGGITQSPKYLFRKEGQNVTLSCEQNLNHDAMYWYRQDPGQGLRLIYYSQIVNDFQKGDIAEGYSVSREKKESFPLTVTSAQKNPTAFYLCASSATKYEQFFGPGTRLTVL.

This chain joins TRBV10-2 and TRBJ1-5; 7 positions agree with TRBD1. Trimming cost V 7 bases and J 3 bases; bases outside gene matches: 6. The CDR3 loop spans 14 amino acids. Germline assignment: CDR1 WSHSY and CDR2 SAAADI. CDR3 residues: CASTQDRINQPQHF. CDR3 DNA sequence: TGCGCCAGCACCCAGGACAGGATCAATCAGCCCCAGCATTTT.